Listed here are 22 T cell receptor beta chains from one sample, sequenced in a study of T cells in women clearing cervical HPV infection. The assay was immunoSEQ multiplex PCR, and TCRdb's table has in-frame clones only and misses some. The repertoire table contains under 35,000 clones. Input material: blood buffy coat. The receptors come from a woman between 18 and 70 years old with a cervical HPV16 infection that either progressed to CIN3+ or cleared (not recorded which).

As for this clone: The sequence runs out 3 residues before the end of the CDR3; the remainder is reconstructed from the germline J gene. The genes are TRBV7-9 and TRBJ2-1; 9 nucleotides line up with TRBD2. Germline V gene sequence: CDR1 SEHNR, CDR2 FQNEAQ (reference sequence). The length of the CDR3 is 14 residues. V lost 3 bases and J lost 9; bases outside the gene matches: 6. The CDR3 loop is CASSLIAGVVEQFF. The sequenced CDR3 bases are TGTGCCAGCAGCTTGATAGCGGGAGTAGTTGAG.

Comment on this clone: The CDR3 goes on 3 residues after the read ends, and that part is filled in from the germline J gene. The rearrangement joins TRBV15 to TRBJ2-7; TRBD1 matches 9 bases. The CDR3 totals 15 residues. With 5 bases clipped from V and 5 bases from J, the junction kept 10 bases outside the gene matches. Germline V gene data show CDR1 as LNHNV and CDR2 as YYDKDF (reference sequence). The CDR3 DNA, read in part, is TGTGCCACCAGCGCTCGGGACAGGGCGGTCAACGAG. As protein: CATSARDRAVNE. The CDR3 in its entirety is CATSARDRAVNEQYF.

Remarks on this clone: The read comes to an end 3 residues before the CDR3 does, leaving the germline J gene to fill in the end. The chain recombines TRBV20-1 with TRBJ2-7; 9 positions match TRBD1. The V gene's germline CDR1 is DFQATT and CDR2 SNEGSKA (reference sequence). CDR3 size: 16 residues. V lost 3 bases and J lost 6; bases outside the gene matches: 15. This CDR3 is CSASSLVQGASSEQYF. The CDR3 DNA, read in part, is TGCAGTGCTAGCTCGTTGGTACAGGGGGCTTCGAGCGAG.

CDR3 DNA (partial): TGCAGTGCTAGAGGGCCGAACACCGGGGAG. It is translated as CSARGPNTGE. The full-length CDR3 reads as CSARGPNTGELFF. This rearrangement joins TRBV20-1 to TRBJ2-2, with D unresolved. The CDR3 extends 3 residues past the end of the read, so its final part is completed from the germline J gene. V lost 1 base and J lost 0, with 3 bases in between. Germline V gives CDR1 DFQATT, CDR2 SNEGSKA (reference sequence). This CDR3 region has 13 residues.

Incomplete CDR3 DNA: TGCAGCTTCACAGATCCTCGGACCGGGGAG. Encoded protein: CSFTDPRTGE. The entire CDR3 is CSFTDPRTGELFF. The V and J genes are TRBV29-1 and TRBJ2-2; D is undetermined. The CDR3 end is not reached by the read, which stops 3 residues before it; the germline J gene fills it in. This CDR3 is 13 amino acids long. V was pared by 8 bases and J by 5 bases, with 15 bases between. Germline CDR1 and CDR2: SQVTM and ANQGSEA.

The DNA read from the CDR3 is TGTGCCAGCAGTGCCGAGGCCTCCTACAATGAG. Residues: CASSAEASYNE. The full CDR3 sequence reads CASSAEASYNEQFF. V is TRBV6-4 and J is TRBJ2-1; no definite D call. The CDR3 is cut off 3 residues early in the read; its end comes from the germline J gene. Germline CDR1 MRHNA, CDR2 SNTAGT. With 4 bases removed from V and 0 bases from J, the gap between germline ends came to 7 bases. The CDR3 has 14 residues.

Notes on this clone: The read terminates 3 residues before the CDR3 end, so the remaining end is supplied by the germline J gene. The chain links TRBV2 to TRBJ2-7; D uncertain. Between the trimmed V and J ends, which lost 2 bases and 0 bases, there was a span of 8 bases. Germline-derived CDR1 and CDR2 are SNHLY and FYNNEI. The CDR3 contains 14 residues. CDR3 sequence reads: CASSEPGGSYEQYF. The covered CDR3 bases are TGTGCCAGCAGTGAACCTGGCGGCTCCTACGAG.

Comment on this clone: The read falls 3 residues short of the CDR3 end, and the missing part is taken from the germline J gene. The chain has TRBV20-1 and TRBJ1-3, with D possibly being TRBD1 (6 bases). The V gene's germline CDR1 is DFQATT and CDR2 SNEGSKA (reference sequence). There are 13 residues in the CDR3. The ends were cut back, 3 bases at V and 2 bases at J, with 8 bases in the middle. CDR3 bases read: TGCAGTGCTAGCCAGGGGCCTGGAAACACC. Residues: CSASQGPGNT. The whole CDR3 sequence is CSASQGPGNTIYF.

As to this clone: The CDR3 goes on 3 residues after the read ends, and that part is filled in from the germline J gene. The chain combines TRBV20-1 with TRBJ1-2, with TRBD1 matching over 10 bases. CDR3 length equals 14 residues. Germline V lookup: CDR1 DFQATT, CDR2 SNEGSKA (reference sequence). V dropped 4 bases and J dropped 5; count of bases not matched to a gene: 7. The CDR3 bases that were read are TGCAGTGCTACCACTTCGGACAGGGGGTATGGC. Its translation: CSATTSDRGYG. The complete CDR3 reads CSATTSDRGYGYTF.

The CDR3: CASSQGNYEQYF. Partial CDR3 DNA: TGTGCCAGCAGTCAGGGTAACTACGAG. V gene TRBV2 combines with J gene TRBJ2-7, with a possible D match to TRBD1 (5 bases). The read falls 3 residues short of the CDR3 end, and the missing part is taken from the germline J gene. Germline loops: CDR1 SNHLY, CDR2 FYNNEI. Trimming pared 5 bases from V and 3 bases from J, leaving 8 bases between. The CDR3 has 12 amino acids.

Concerning this clone itself: The missing CDR3 end, 3 residues past where the read stops, is filled in from the germline J gene. V and J are TRBV7-9 and TRBJ1-3; 9 bases are a match to TRBD1. Germline loops: CDR1 SEHNR, CDR2 FQNEAQ (reference sequence). With V trimmed by 7 bases and J by 3 bases, 7 bases remained unmatched. The CDR3 length is 15 residues. The CDR3 is CASIGQGLGGNTIYF. Partial CDR3 DNA: TGTGCCAGCATAGGACAGGGGTTGGGTGGAAACACC. Drawing the rest from reference TRBV7-9 and TRBJ1-3, the complete variable domain is DTGVSQNPRHKITKRGQNVTFRCDPISEHNRLYWYRQTLGQGPEFLTYFQNEAQLEKSRLLSDRFSAERPKGSFSTLEIQRTEQGDSAMYLCASIGQGLGGNTIYFGEGSWLTVV.

CDR3 amino acids: CASSIQGANTGELFF. The part of the CDR3 DNA that was read is TGTGCCAGTAGCATTCAGGGGGCGAACACCGGGGAG. The gene calls are TRBV19 and TRBJ2-2; 7 bases are shared with TRBD1. The read gets to within 3 residues of the CDR3 end, and the germline J gene fills in the rest. The junction had 4 bases not matched to a gene; V was cut back by 6 bases and J by 0 bases. The CDR3 loop spans 15 amino acids. Germline V gene data show CDR1 as LNHDA and CDR2 as SQIVND (reference sequence).

With respect to this clone: The read is 3 residues too short to cover the CDR3 end, so that end is filled in from the germline J gene. The chain links TRBV20-1 to TRBJ2-1; 10 bases agree with TRBD2. This CDR3 has 18 residues. The J segment lost 4 bases and the V segment lost 0 bases, leaving 12 bases of the junction unmatched. Per the germline V gene, CDR1 is DFQATT and CDR2 is SNEGSKA (reference sequence). The DNA read from the CDR3 is TGCAGTGCTAGAGATCAAACTAGCGGGATCAACTTGTACAATGAG. The encoded protein is CSARDQTSGINLYNE. Given in full, the CDR3 is CSARDQTSGINLYNEQFF.

On this clone itself: The sequenced fragment ends 3 residues before the CDR3 boundary, so the rest is inferred from the germline J gene. The chain joins TRBV30 to TRBJ1-4, with D unresolved. Germline CDR1 reads GTSNPN; CDR2 reads SVGIG (reference sequence). The CDR3 covers 12 residues. The CDR3 spells CAWSTSNSPLFF. CDR3 DNA, as far as it was read: TGTGCCTGGTCCACCAGTAATTCACCA.

A note on this clone: The CDR3 goes on 3 residues after the read ends, and that part is filled in from the germline J gene. The V and J genes are TRBV4-1 and TRBJ1-4; 7 bases match TRBD1. CDR1 and CDR2 from the germline V gene are MGHRA and YSYEKL. The V and J ends lost 0 bases and 2 bases, in that order; junction bases with no gene match: 6. The CDR3 is 17 residues long. The CDR3 DNA, read in part, is TGCGCCAGCAGCCAAGAATCAGGGGGGCTCACTAATGAAAAA. Its protein is CASSQESGGLTNEK. The full CDR3 sequence reads CASSQESGGLTNEKLFF.

On this clone itself: The CDR3 end falls 3 residues outside the read, so it is completed with the germline J gene. This chain connects TRBV20-1 to TRBJ2-1; TRBD2 matches 9 bases. The CDR3 consists of 15 residues. CDR1 is DFQATT and CDR2 is SNEGSKA in the germline V gene (reference sequence). Trimming cost V 5 bases and J 2 bases; bases outside gene matches: 7. CDR3: CSASKGGRAYNEQFF. CDR3 DNA, as far as it was read: TGCAGTGCTTCTAAGGGCGGGAGGGCCTACAATGAG.

This clone is deemed medium-sized by its frequency. The observed sequence ends 3 residues before the CDR3 terminus, with the missing tail filled in from the germline J gene. The chain has TRBV29-1 and TRBJ2-5, with 11 bases matching TRBD1. The V and J ends lost 4 bases and 5 bases, in that order; junction bases with no gene match: 3. The CDR3 is made up of 13 amino acids. CDR1 is SQVTM, CDR2 ANQGSEA, per germline. Incomplete CDR3 DNA: TGCAGCGTTGGGACAGGGGGCTTGGAGACC. Residues: CSVGTGGLET. The entire CDR3 is CSVGTGGLETQYF.

Remarks on this clone: The CDR3 extends 3 residues past the end of the read, so its final part is completed from the germline J gene. V and J are TRBV7-8 and TRBJ2-7; D call uncertain. CDR1 is SGHVS and CDR2 is FQNEAQ in the germline V gene. This CDR3 spans 15 amino acids. V gave up 0 bases and J gave up 0 bases, with 9 bases separating them. The part of the CDR3 DNA that was read is TGTGCCAGCAGCTTAGCAGAGCGCCCCTCCTACGAG. This sequence encodes CASSLAERPSYE. From start to end, the CDR3 is CASSLAERPSYEQYF.

CDR3 sequence reads: CASSTDRVENTEAFF. The CDR3 bases that were read are TGCGCCAGCAGCACGGACAGGGTCGAAAACACTGAA. The chain has TRBV5-1 and TRBJ1-1, with 8 bases lining up with TRBD1. The observed sequence ends 3 residues before the CDR3 terminus, with the missing tail filled in from the germline J gene. From germline, CDR1 is SGHRS and CDR2 YFSETQ. The CDR3 covers 15 residues. J gave up 2 bases and V 4 bases, and 7 bases lay outside the gene matches.

As for this clone: The read ends 3 residues early relative to the CDR3; the germline J gene fills the gap. The chain has TRBV9 and TRBJ2-1; D gene uncertain. The germline V and J ends were trimmed by 3 bases and 5 bases, with 12 bases remaining between them. Looked up from germline, CDR1 is SGDLS and CDR2 is YYNGEE. This CDR3 comprises 14 residues. The covered CDR3 bases are TGTGCCAGCAGCGCGGTTGATTTAGACAATGAG. It is translated as CASSAVDLDNE. In full, the CDR3 reads CASSAVDLDNEQFF.

In regard to this clone: The observed sequence ends 3 residues before the CDR3 terminus, with the missing tail filled in from the germline J gene. The chain has TRBV2 and TRBJ2-1, with D perhaps matching TRBD1 (6 bases). The CDR3 extends over 13 amino acids. Germline assignment: CDR1 SNHLY and CDR2 FYNNEI. V was shortened by 7 bases and J by 3 bases, with 10 bases between the two germline ends. CDR3 DNA (partial): TGTGCCAGCAACCGACAGGACTACAATGAG. Protein sequence: CASNRQDYNE. The entire CDR3 is CASNRQDYNEQFF.

Details on this clone: The DNA ends 3 residues before the CDR3 does, and the rest of the CDR3 is filled in from the germline J gene. The chain links TRBV20-1 to TRBJ2-7, with 7 nucleotides matching TRBD1. Trimming at V came to 2 bases and at J to 0 bases, leaving 7 bases not matched to a gene. The CDR3 covers 15 residues. Per the germline V gene, CDR1 is DFQATT and CDR2 is SNEGSKA (reference sequence). The CDR3 sequence is CSARTGTAPSYEQYF. The covered CDR3 bases are TGCAGTGCTAGAACCGGGACAGCCCCCTCCTACGAG.